This T cell receptor (beta chain) was profiled in a study of early T cells in non-severe SARS-CoV-2 infection. TCRdb reprocessed the 5' RACE reads with MiXCR, giving one entry per CDR3 protein. The sample includes tens of thousands of distinct CDR3 sequences, about 10% of them seen just once. Germline V gene sequence: CDR1 SQVTM, CDR2 ANQGSEA. The CDR3 is 13 amino acids. V shed 7 bases and J 1 base; nucleotides not matched to a gene: 6. The specimen comprised whole blood, sampled at baseline. The sequence was obtained from an adult who was a healthcare worker with PCR-confirmed SARS-CoV-2 infection or an uninfected control (not recorded which). The rearrangement joins TRBV29-1 to TRBJ1-1, with TRBD1 identical over 7 bases. In DNA form, the CDR3 reads TGCAGCGGACAGACAGGGCAGAACACTGAAGCTTTCTTT. Translation gives CSGQTGQNTEAFF.